The 18 T cell receptor beta chains presented below share a single source sample, sequenced in a study of T cell responses to AZD1222 COVID-19 vaccine (dated by TCRdb to the early 2020s). Library preparation used the immunoSEQ multiplex PCR assay. This immuneACCESS table, as held by TCRdb, lists in-frame sequences with V and J called but not all clones. Of the missing ones, under half trace to an unresolved V gene in checked studies; the others have no known cause. For this sample the table gives approximately 180,000 clones, of which roughly 92% were detected only once. 8% to 13% of the sample goes to the ten largest clones. In light of the paper, this sample's time point label describes: baseline before first vaccination. Sample: peripheral blood, taken on day 0 of AZD1222 vaccination. The receptors stem from an adult in good health.

This clone was seen just once. The CDR3 coding sequence is TGTGCCAGCAGCCCGGGGGACACTGTCAATCAGCCCCAGCATTTT. The encoded protein is CASSPGDTVNQPQHF. This rearrangement joins TRBV5-8 to TRBJ1-5; the D gene is possibly TRBD1 (6 bases). Germline CDR1 is SGHTS and CDR2 is YDEGEE. The CDR3 has 15 amino acids. V lost 4 bases to trimming and J lost 3 bases, with 14 bases between them.

The V gene is TRBV7-9, the J gene TRBJ1-2; 9 bases align to TRBD1. This CDR3 has 16 residues. The V gene end was trimmed by 5 bases and the J gene end by 4 bases; junction bases not matched to a gene: 11. The germline gives CDR1 SEHNR, CDR2 FQNEAQ (reference sequence). The CDR3 region is CASSPPTGQGSYGYTF. Written as DNA, the CDR3 is TGTGCCAGCAGCCCCCCCACGGGACAGGGTTCCTATGGCTACACCTTC.

The rearrangement uses TRBV7-9 and TRBJ2-3, with D unresolved. Germline V gene lookup returns CDR1 SEHNR and CDR2 FQNEAQ (reference sequence). The CDR3 covers 12 residues. Trimming left V 3 bases short and J 4 bases short, with 5 bases between. The CDR3 reads CASSLKADTQYF. The CDR3 DNA follows: TGTGCCAGCAGCTTGAAGGCAGATACGCAGTATTTT.

The chain carries TRBV7-3 and TRBJ1-4; possibly TRBD1 for D (5 bases). Looked up from germline, CDR1 is SGHTA and CDR2 is FQGTGA. Trimming shortened V by 5 bases and J by 7 bases, and 11 bases separated the two germline ends. The CDR3 extends over 13 amino acids. The CDR3 sequence: CASSPPGTEKLFF. CDR3 DNA: TGTGCCAGCAGCCCTCCGGGGACTGAAAAACTGTTTTTT.

V usage is TRBV14 and J usage is TRBJ1-4; 9 bases line up with TRBD1. Germline values: CDR1 SGHDN, CDR2 FVKESK. With 1 base clipped from V and 6 bases from J, the junction kept 6 bases outside the gene matches. CDR3 size: 16 residues. CDR3 sequence: CASSQAARQGDEKLFF. CDR3 sequence (DNA): TGTGCCAGCAGCCAAGCGGCTCGACAGGGGGATGAAAAACTGTTTTTT.

CDR3 in amino acids: CASSWDRGLNTEAFF. Here the CDR3 DNA reads TGTGCCAGCAGCTGGGACAGGGGGCTGAACACTGAAGCTTTCTTT. The chain couples TRBV5-4 to TRBJ1-1; 12 bases line up with TRBD1. The junction had 0 bases not matched to a gene; V was cut back by 3 bases and J by 0 bases. The CDR3 is made up of 15 amino acids. CDR1 and CDR2 (germline): SGHNT, YYREEE (reference sequence).

The chain carries TRBV18 and TRBJ2-3; 7 bases match TRBD2. This CDR3 spans 18 amino acids. The germline V gene encodes CDR1 KGHSH and CDR2 LQKENI. V trimming: 1 base; J trimming: 0 bases; junction bases outside the gene matches: 10. CDR3 coding DNA: TGTGCCAGCTCACCACGGGGGGGTCCGACAACTAGCACAGATACGCAGTATTTT. Its protein is CASSPRGGPTTSTDTQYF.

The J gene is TRBJ1-1, the V gene TRBV19; 7 bases map to TRBD1. The trim removed 3 bases at V and 4 bases at J, leaving 5 bases unmatched. The germline V gene encodes CDR1 LNHDA and CDR2 SQIVND (reference sequence). The length of the CDR3 is 14 residues. The DNA for the CDR3 is TGTGCCAGTAGTATGAGGGGGCGCGTCACTGAAGCTTTCTTT. It translates to CASSMRGRVTEAFF.

This chain links TRBV4-2 with TRBJ1-2, with D maybe TRBD1 (6 bases). CDR3 size: 14 residues. Germline lookup yields CDR1 LGHNA and CDR2 YNFKEQ. Trimming cost V 1 base and J 7 bases, with 13 bases left between them. The CDR3 DNA reads TGTGCCAGCAGCCAAGCAGGGGAAGGGGTTGGCTACACCTTC. This translates into CASSQAGEGVGYTF.

The gene calls are TRBV13 and TRBJ1-2; D might be TRBD1 (5 bases). The CDR3 is made up of 16 amino acids. The germline V gene encodes CDR1 PRHDT and CDR2 FYEKMQ (reference sequence). Trimming stripped 1 base from V and 1 base from J, with 13 bases between. Written as DNA, the CDR3 is TGTGCCAGCAGCTTAGAGGAGCGCGGGGGTAACTATGGCTACACCTTC. This encodes CASSLEERGGNYGYTF.

This clone was picked up one time. The V gene is TRBV11-2, the J gene TRBJ2-2; TRBD1 is a possible D gene (6 bases). CDR1 SGHAT and CDR2 FQNNGV come from the germline V gene. This CDR3 is built from 17 residues. With 0 bases removed from V and 6 bases from J, the gap between germline ends came to 17 bases. CDR3 amino acids: CASSLDLGTPHAGELFF. In DNA, the CDR3 is TGTGCCAGCAGCTTAGATCTGGGGACACCGCACGCCGGGGAGCTGTTTTTT.

V is TRBV5-4 and J is TRBJ2-7; possible D gene TRBD2, 5 bases. This CDR3 has 14 amino acids. Trimming left V 4 bases short and J 3 bases short, with 14 bases between. Germline loops: CDR1 SGHNT, CDR2 YYREEE (reference sequence). The CDR3 loop is CASSAQAAHYEQYF. DNA of the CDR3: TGTGCCAGCAGCGCCCAAGCGGCCCACTACGAGCAGTACTTC.

The chain carries TRBV27 and TRBJ1-2; D is perhaps TRBD1 (5 bases). The CDR3 loop spans 13 amino acids. The germline CDR1 and CDR2 sequences are MNHEY and SMNVEV (reference sequence). V dropped 10 bases and J dropped 4 bases, with 16 bases sitting between them. The CDR3 DNA sequence: TGTGCCACCGCCCGGGACGGCACCTATGGCTACACCTTC. It translates to CATARDGTYGYTF.

The chain links TRBV7-6 to TRBJ1-2; TRBD1 matches 7 bases. V lost 1 base and J lost 5; bases outside the gene matches: 7. Germline assignment: CDR1 SGHVS and CDR2 FNYEAQ. The CDR3 is made up of 15 amino acids. CDR3 protein: CASSLGQGVGYGYTF. The CDR3 DNA sequence: TGTGCCAGCAGCTTAGGTCAGGGGGTTGGATATGGCTACACCTTC.

The rearrangement links TRBV9 to TRBJ1-1; a possible D gene is TRBD1 (6 bases). The CDR3 has 17 amino acids. Germline V gene sequence: CDR1 SGDLS, CDR2 YYNGEE. V was pared by 3 bases and J by 7 bases, with 25 bases between. CDR3 bases: TGTGCCAGCAGCGGTACGGGACAAATTCCAAACAATGGTGAAGCTTTCTTT. The encoded protein is CASSGTGQIPNNGEAFF.

The V and J genes are TRBV5-6 and TRBJ1-5; D not certain. Germline CDR1 reads SGHDT; CDR2 reads YYEEEE. The CDR3 runs 14 residues. V was shortened by 0 bases and J by 0 bases, with 4 bases between the two germline ends. DNA of the CDR3: TGTGCCAGCAGCTTGGGGAGTAGCAATCAGCCCCAGCATTTT. Translating it yields CASSLGSSNQPQHF.

The chain couples TRBV7-6 to TRBJ2-1; 9 nucleotides align to TRBD1. Germline CDR1 and CDR2: SGHVS and FNYEAQ. The CDR3 runs to 17 residues. V shed 3 bases and J 6 bases; nucleotides not matched to a gene: 12. CDR3 loop: CASSFPIQGARSNEQFF. The CDR3 DNA reads as TGTGCCAGCAGCTTCCCAATACAGGGGGCGAGGAGCAATGAGCAGTTCTTC.

The rearrangement links TRBV5-4 to TRBJ2-5, with D uncertain. Germline lookup yields CDR1 SGHNT and CDR2 YYREEE (reference sequence). There are 12 residues in the CDR3. The ends were cut back, 3 bases at V and 2 bases at J, with 5 bases in the middle. CDR3 sequence: CASSSFQETQYF. In DNA form, the CDR3 reads TGTGCCAGCAGCTCTTTTCAAGAGACCCAGTACTTC. The variable domain in full, completed from reference TRBV5-4 and TRBJ2-5, reads ETGVTQSPTHLIKTRGQQVTLRCSSQSGHNTVSWYQQALGQGPQFIFQYYREEENGRGNFPPRFSGLQFPNYSSELNVNALELDDSALYLCASSSFQETQYFGPGTRLLVL.